This passage covers 23 T cell receptor beta chains from one sample sequenced in a study of blood T cell repertoires in COVID-19. TCRdb's copy holds only in-frame clones and misses some; the assay was immunoSEQ multiplex PCR. The sample carries 120,000 or so clones, roughly nine tenths recorded once. The source material was peripheral blood. The receptor set was obtained from a man between 45 and 60 years old with active COVID-19.

The rearrangement joins TRBV4-2 to TRBJ2-5; 7 bases line up with TRBD1. V trimming: 5 bases; J trimming: 1 base; junction bases outside the gene matches: 1. CDR3 size: 13 residues. Germline-derived CDR1 and CDR2 are LGHNA and YNFKEQ. CDR3: CASSTGVQETQYF. As DNA, the CDR3 is TGTGCCAGCAGCACAGGGGTCCAAGAGACCCAGTACTTC.

The V and J genes are TRBV19 and TRBJ2-5; weak D call: TRBD2 (5 bases). The CDR3 totals 13 residues. V lost 6 bases to trimming and J lost 4 bases, with 12 bases between them. Germline assignment: CDR1 LNHDA and CDR2 SQIVND (reference sequence). The CDR3 loop is CASRRRDVETQYF. The CDR3 DNA reads TGTGCCAGTAGACGTCGGGATGTAGAGACCCAGTACTTC. The entire variable domain, with the rest obtained from reference TRBV19 and TRBJ2-5, is as follows: DGGITQSPKYLFRKEGQNVTLSCEQNLNHDAMYWYRQDPGQGLRLIYYSQIVNDFQKGDIAEGYSVSREKKESFPLTVTSAQKNPTAFYLCASRRRDVETQYFGPGTRLLVL.

The chain recombines TRBV18 with TRBJ2-7; maybe TRBD1 (6 bases). Germline-derived CDR1 and CDR2 are KGHSH and LQKENI. Trimming took 3 bases from V and 3 from J, leaving 9 bases between them. The CDR3 has 13 amino acids. The CDR3 loop reads CASSPSQGYEQYV. For the CDR3, the DNA is TGTGCCAGCTCACCGTCACAGGGCTACGAGCAGTACGTC.

This CDR3 is CASRGPGLAGFHTDTQYF. In DNA, the CDR3 is TGTGCCAGCAGGGGGCCGGGACTAGCGGGGTTCCACACAGATACGCAGTATTTT. J is TRBJ2-3 and V is TRBV11-2; 13 bases fit TRBD2. Germline CDR1 is SGHAT and CDR2 is FQNNGV. The CDR3 has 18 residues. V was clipped by 6 bases and J by 2 bases; unmatched bases: 11.

The rearrangement uses TRBV11-3 and TRBJ2-1; TRBD1 might be the D (7 bases). The V end was cut by 5 bases, the J end by 9 bases, with 17 bases between. The CDR3 totals 14 residues. Germline V gene data show CDR1 as SGHNT and CDR2 as YENEEA. DNA for the CDR3: TGTGCCAGCAGCCCCAAACAGGGGCGGGGTGAGCAGTTCTTC. This encodes CASSPKQGRGEQFF.

The CDR3 DNA reads TGTGCCAGCAGCGTAGGGCTAGCGGGAGTGGTATCCTACAATGAGCAGTTCTTC. Translation gives CASSVGLAGVVSYNEQFF. This sequence joins TRBV9 and TRBJ2-1, with TRBD2 identical over 10 bases. Germline CDR1 reads SGDLS; CDR2 reads YYNGEE. V shed 0 bases and J 1 base; nucleotides not matched to a gene: 7. The CDR3 runs to 18 residues.

This clone was seen a few times. This chain connects TRBV2 to TRBJ2-1, with 9 bases aligning to TRBD2. Germline assignment: CDR1 SNHLY and CDR2 FYNNEI. The V segment lost 0 bases and the J segment 7 bases; nucleotides outside the gene matches: 4. The CDR3 consists of 15 residues. The CDR3 spells CASSEARGGGNEQFF. In nucleotides, the CDR3 is TGTGCCAGCAGTGAAGCGCGGGGGGGAGGGAATGAGCAGTTCTTC.

The rearrangement uses TRBV18 and TRBJ2-1; TRBD1 matches 7 bases. J lost 3 bases, V lost 3 bases, and 5 bases had no gene match. The CDR3 extends over 15 amino acids. The germline CDR1 and CDR2 sequences are KGHSH and LQKENI. The CDR3 DNA sequence: TGTGCCAGCTCACCCCTAGGGACAGACTACAATGAGCAGTTCTTC. Translation gives CASSPLGTDYNEQFF.

The rearrangement joins TRBV30 to TRBJ2-1, with 9 nucleotides matching TRBD2. The CDR3 has 15 residues. V shed 4 bases and J 8 bases; nucleotides not matched to a gene: 12. The germline V gene has CDR1 GTSNPN and CDR2 SVGIG (reference sequence). In DNA, the CDR3 is TGTGCCTGGACCGGGCAGGGGACTAGCCTCGATGAGCAGTTCTTC. Residues: CAWTGQGTSLDEQFF.

The chain has TRBV5-1 and TRBJ2-1; 9 positions agree with TRBD1. Germline V gene sequence: CDR1 SGHRS, CDR2 YFSETQ. The CDR3 totals 16 residues. Unmatched junction bases numbered 9, after V lost 0 bases and J lost 8 bases. CDR3 in amino acids: CASSLGAGTGYDEQFF. CDR3 DNA sequence: TGCGCCAGCAGCTTGGGGGCCGGGACAGGGTACGATGAGCAGTTCTTC.

This clone was recorded only once. This chain joins TRBV18 and TRBJ2-6, with D possibly matching TRBD2 (6 bases). The V and J ends lost 1 base and 4 bases respectively, with 14 bases between them. Germline values: CDR1 KGHSH, CDR2 LQKENI. The CDR3 runs 17 residues. The CDR3 coding sequence is TGTGCCAGCTCACCACGGTCAGGAGGGGACGGGGCCAACGTCCTGACTTTC. Amino acids: CASSPRSGGDGANVLTF.

The chain combines TRBV15 with TRBJ1-4; D might be TRBD1 (5 bases). Trimming took off 0 bases at V and 4 bases at J, with 15 bases between the two ends. This CDR3 has 17 amino acids. Germline V gene lookup returns CDR1 LNHNV and CDR2 YYDKDF (reference sequence). The CDR3 spells CATSRDPPGGFNEKLFF. The DNA for the CDR3 is TGTGCCACCAGCAGAGACCCTCCCGGGGGTTTTAATGAAAAACTGTTTTTT.

The gene calls are TRBV7-2 and TRBJ2-3; 9 bases are a match to TRBD2. CDR1 is SGHTA, CDR2 FQGNSA, per germline. The CDR3 is 15 amino acids. The J segment lost 7 bases and the V segment lost 1 base, leaving 6 bases of the junction unmatched. DNA for the CDR3: TGTGCCAGCAGCTTAGTTAATAGCGGGAGAAATACGCAGTATTTT. Translating gives CASSLVNSGRNTQYF.

The chain employs TRBV4-1 and TRBJ1-4, with 7 bases lining up with TRBD1. Germline trimming cut 4 bases from V and 6 bases from J; bases unmatched to any gene: 5. Germline loops: CDR1 MGHRA, CDR2 YSYEKL. The CDR3 spans 14 residues. The DNA of the CDR3 is TGCGCCAGCAGCCGGGGCGACAGGGATGAAAAACTGTTTTTT. Translated, it gives CASSRGDRDEKLFF.

V usage is TRBV24-1 and J usage is TRBJ2-3; unclear D gene. Trimming stripped 7 bases from V and 2 bases from J, with 12 bases between. The CDR3 length is 14 residues. Germline lookup yields CDR1 KGHDR and CDR2 SFDVKD. This CDR3 is CATSPTAITDTQYF. The CDR3 nucleotides are TGTGCCACCAGCCCAACAGCTATCACAGATACGCAGTATTTT.

The V and J genes are TRBV7-3 and TRBJ2-3, with TRBD2 matching 7 bases. The trim removed 5 bases at V and 5 bases at J, leaving 13 bases unmatched. The CDR3 totals 16 residues. CDR1 SGHTA and CDR2 FQGTGA come from the germline V gene. CDR3 DNA: TGTGCCAGCAGCCCTGGCGGGGGTACCCTGGTAGATACGCAGTATTTT. Translating gives CASSPGGGTLVDTQYF.

The rearrangement uses TRBV5-1 and TRBJ2-1; 10 nucleotides align to TRBD2. This CDR3 has 16 amino acids. The V gene's germline CDR1 is SGHRS and CDR2 YFSETQ. After removal of 4 bases from V and 9 bases from J, the junction contained 13 bases not matched to a gene. This CDR3 reads CASSPGASGSVGEQFF. The CDR3 coding sequence is TGCGCCAGCAGCCCCGGTGCTAGCGGGAGTGTTGGTGAGCAGTTCTTC.

This chain connects TRBV7-8 to TRBJ2-1; 7 bases are a match to TRBD1. CDR1 and CDR2 from the germline V gene are SGHVS and FQNEAQ. The CDR3 contains 11 residues. CDR3 DNA: TGTCGGACGGGACAGTACAATGAGCAGTTCTTC. It is translated as CRTGQYNEQFF. The full variable domain, its missing parts supplied by reference TRBV7-8 and TRBJ2-1, is GAGVSQSPRYKVAKRGQDVALRCDPISGHVSLFWYQQALGQGPEFLTYFQNEAQLDKSGLPSDRFFAERPEGSVSTLKIQRTQQEDSAVYLCRTGQYNEQFFGPGTRLTVL.

This clone appeared a single time. V gene TRBV19 combines with J gene TRBJ1-1; maybe TRBD1 (5 bases). Trimming pared 5 bases from V and 5 bases from J, leaving 6 bases between. The germline V gene encodes CDR1 LNHDA and CDR2 SQIVND (reference sequence). CDR3 length: 11 residues. The CDR3 bases are TGTGCCAGTAGTGGGGGGACTGAAGCTTTCTTT. It yields the protein CASSGGTEAFF.

J is TRBJ1-6 and V is TRBV30, with TRBD1 matching 7 bases. The CDR3 consists of 14 residues. The junction had 13 bases not matched to a gene; V was cut back by 7 bases and J by 10 bases. CDR1 GTSNPN and CDR2 SVGIG come from the germline V gene (reference sequence). CDR3: CASSPQGRGSPLHF. In DNA, the CDR3 is TGTGCCTCCTCCCCACAGGGGAGAGGGTCACCCCTCCACTTT.

The chain couples TRBV7-2 to TRBJ2-7; possibly TRBD1 for D (6 bases). V lost 5 bases to trimming and J lost 3 bases, with 17 bases between them. Germline CDR1 and CDR2: SGHTA and FQGNSA. The CDR3 extends over 15 amino acids. The CDR3 region is CASSQSTGFSYEQYF. The CDR3 nucleotides are TGTGCCAGCAGCCAGAGTACAGGGTTCAGCTACGAGCAGTACTTC.

This clone was recorded once. V usage is TRBV6-6 and J usage is TRBJ2-1; D may be TRBD1 (5 bases). Germline assignment: CDR1 MNHNY and CDR2 SVGAGI (reference sequence). V was shortened by 0 bases and J by 6 bases, with 15 bases between the two germline ends. The CDR3 is 16 amino acids. CDR3 sequence: CASSYSSVAGFNEQFF. The CDR3 coding sequence is TGTGCCAGCAGTTACTCGAGTGTAGCAGGGTTCAATGAGCAGTTCTTC.

The CDR3 sequence is CASSPGLKNIQYF. CDR3 DNA: TGTGCCAGCAGCCCGGGACTCAAAAACATTCAGTACTTC. V and J are TRBV11-3 and TRBJ2-4, with a possible D match to TRBD2 (6 bases). The V end lost 5 bases, the J end lost 3 bases, and 8 bases lay between the germline ends. CDR3 length equals 13 residues. The germline CDR1 and CDR2 sequences are SGHNT and YENEEA.